This T cell receptor (beta chain) comes out of a study of blood T cell repertoires in COVID-19. Per the authors' pipeline: The assay estimated nucleated cells by amplifying reference gene primers. Sequenced by immunoSEQ multiplex PCR; TCRdb stores in-frame clones only, minus some. The V and J calls and the clone size are those of that table, but D and trimming were determined from the DNA. The sample yields some 200,000 clones, roughly 94% seen once. Trimming left V 8 bases short and J 2 bases short, with 9 bases between. This CDR3 is 12 amino acids long. In germline, CDR1 is MGHDK, CDR2 SYGVNS. The clonotype originates from a man aged 25-45 years with COVID-19, enrolled during active disease. J is TRBJ1-2 and V is TRBV25-1; D remains unclear. The specimen was peripheral blood. This chain's CDR3 is CASHTVNYGYTF. The CDR3, as DNA: TGTGCCAGCCATACAGTCAACTATGGCTACACCTTC.